This T cell receptor beta chain was recorded in a study of T cells after yellow fever vaccination. Study summary: Fractions containing few cells were prepared with SMART-Seq v4 Ultra Low Input.

Germline V gene data show CDR1 as SGDLS and CDR2 as YYNGEE. J was trimmed by 1 base and V by 3 bases; bases with no gene match: 11. The CDR3 has 20 residues. Worth noting for this clonotype: The antigen is unknown.

Study observations and caveats: Post-booster repertoires contained most primary-vaccination clones again (roughly 96% CD4, 88% CD8). Repertoires sorted by FACS could include abundant clonotypes that are contaminants from the bulk population. Weaker in magnitude, the secondary response showed a faster peak on day 5 versus 15.

One entry per CDR3 protein, called by TCRdb with MiXCR from the 5' RACE reads. The sample has 450,000 to 550,000 distinct CDR3 sequences, 21% seen once; the top ten hold approximately 16%. The clonotype comes from a man younger than 35 who received the YFV17D yellow fever vaccine. This chain connects TRBV9 to TRBJ2-6; 12 nucleotides match TRBD2. Sequenced material: PBMCs, taken around 3 weeks after the first yellow fever vaccination. CDR3 nucleotides: TGTGCCAGCAGCGAGCTAGCGGGGGGGCCAGTCGGTTCTGGGGCCAACGTCCTGACTTTC. Amino acid sequence: CASSELAGGPVGSGANVLTF.